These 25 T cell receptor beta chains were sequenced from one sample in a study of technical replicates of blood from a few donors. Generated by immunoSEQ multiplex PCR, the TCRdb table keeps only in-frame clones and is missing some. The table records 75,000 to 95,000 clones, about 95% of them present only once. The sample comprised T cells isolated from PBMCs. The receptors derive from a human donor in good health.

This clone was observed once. CDR3 in DNA: TGCAGTGCTAGAGGGGTCGGGATCCAGTACTTC. Protein sequence: CSARGVGIQYF. The rearrangement joins TRBV20-1 to TRBJ2-7, with D maybe TRBD2 (5 bases). The germline V gene has CDR1 DFQATT and CDR2 SNEGSKA (reference sequence). Trimming pared 1 base from V and 10 bases from J, leaving 11 bases between. The CDR3 length is 11 residues.

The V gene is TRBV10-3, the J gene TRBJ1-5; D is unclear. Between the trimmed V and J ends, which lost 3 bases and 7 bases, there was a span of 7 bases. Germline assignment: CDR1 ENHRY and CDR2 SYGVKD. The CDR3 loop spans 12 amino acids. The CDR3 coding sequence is TGTGCCATCAGTGACTCACTGCAGCCCCAGCATTTT. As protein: CAISDSLQPQHF.

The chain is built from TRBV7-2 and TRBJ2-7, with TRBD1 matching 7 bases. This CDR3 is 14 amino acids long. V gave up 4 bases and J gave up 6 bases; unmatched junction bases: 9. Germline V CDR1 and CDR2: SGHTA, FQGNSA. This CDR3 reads CASSYNRAGGEQYF. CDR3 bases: TGTGCCAGCAGCTACAACCGGGCAGGGGGCGAGCAGTACTTC.

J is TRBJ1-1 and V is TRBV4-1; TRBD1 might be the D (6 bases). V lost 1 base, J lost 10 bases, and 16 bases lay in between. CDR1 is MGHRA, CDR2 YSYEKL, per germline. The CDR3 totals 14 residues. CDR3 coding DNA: TGCGCCAGCAGCCAAGCCTGGGCAGGGGTCGGAGCTTTCTTT. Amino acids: CASSQAWAGVGAFF.

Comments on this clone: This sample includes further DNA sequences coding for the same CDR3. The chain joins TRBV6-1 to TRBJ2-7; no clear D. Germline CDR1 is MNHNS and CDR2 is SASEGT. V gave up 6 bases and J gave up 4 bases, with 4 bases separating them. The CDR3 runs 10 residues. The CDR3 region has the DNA TGTGCCAGCAGGACTTACGAGCAGTACTTC. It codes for CASRTYEQYF.

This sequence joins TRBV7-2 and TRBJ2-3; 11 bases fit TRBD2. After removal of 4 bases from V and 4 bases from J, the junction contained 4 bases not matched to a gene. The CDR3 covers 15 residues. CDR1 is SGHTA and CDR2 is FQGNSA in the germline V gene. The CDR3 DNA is TGTGCCAGCAGCTCGACTAGCGGGATAGCAGATACGCAGTATTTT. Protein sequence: CASSSTSGIADTQYF.

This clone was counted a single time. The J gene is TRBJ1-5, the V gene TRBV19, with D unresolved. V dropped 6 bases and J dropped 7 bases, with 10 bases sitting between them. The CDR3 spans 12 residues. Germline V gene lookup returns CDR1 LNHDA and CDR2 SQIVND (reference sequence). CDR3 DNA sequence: TGTGCCAGTAGAAGCGGGAAACAGCCCCAGCATTTT. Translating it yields CASRSGKQPQHF.

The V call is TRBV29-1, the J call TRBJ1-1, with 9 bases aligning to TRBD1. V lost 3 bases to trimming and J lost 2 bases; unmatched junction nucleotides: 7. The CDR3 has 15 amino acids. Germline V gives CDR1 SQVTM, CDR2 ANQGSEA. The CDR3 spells CSVDAGTGLNTEAFF. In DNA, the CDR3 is TGCAGCGTTGACGCCGGGACAGGGTTAAACACTGAAGCTTTCTTT.

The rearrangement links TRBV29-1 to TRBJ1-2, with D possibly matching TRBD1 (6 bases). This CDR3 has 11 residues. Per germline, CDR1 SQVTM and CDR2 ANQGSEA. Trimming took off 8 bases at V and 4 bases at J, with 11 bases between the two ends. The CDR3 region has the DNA TGCAGCTGGTCGGACAGCTATGGCTACACCTTC. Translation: CSWSDSYGYTF.

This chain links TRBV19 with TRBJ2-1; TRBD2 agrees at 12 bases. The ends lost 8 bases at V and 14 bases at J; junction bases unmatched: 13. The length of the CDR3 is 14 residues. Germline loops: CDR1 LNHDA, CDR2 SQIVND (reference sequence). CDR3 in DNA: TGTGCCAGTTCACGACTAGCGGGAGCCGAGTCTAAGTTCTTC. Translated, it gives CASSRLAGAESKFF. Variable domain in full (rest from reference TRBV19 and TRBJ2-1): DGGITQSPKYLFRKEGQNVTLSCEQNLNHDAMYWYRQDPGQGLRLIYYSQIVNDFQKGDIAEGYSVSREKKESFPLTVTSAQKNPTAFYLCASSRLAGAESKFFGPGTRLTVL.

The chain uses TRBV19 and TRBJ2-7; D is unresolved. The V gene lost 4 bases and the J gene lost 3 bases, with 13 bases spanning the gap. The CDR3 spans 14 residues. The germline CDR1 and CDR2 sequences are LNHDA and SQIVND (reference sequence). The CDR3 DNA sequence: TGTGCCAGTAGTACTAACAGCATAGGCTACGAGCAGTACTTC. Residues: CASSTNSIGYEQYF.

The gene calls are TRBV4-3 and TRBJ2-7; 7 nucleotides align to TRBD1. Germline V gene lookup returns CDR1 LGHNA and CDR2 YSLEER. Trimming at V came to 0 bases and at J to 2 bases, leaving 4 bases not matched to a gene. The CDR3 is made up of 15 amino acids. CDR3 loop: CASSQDNTGAYEQYF. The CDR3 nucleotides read TGCGCCAGCAGCCAAGATAATACAGGGGCCTACGAGCAGTACTTC.

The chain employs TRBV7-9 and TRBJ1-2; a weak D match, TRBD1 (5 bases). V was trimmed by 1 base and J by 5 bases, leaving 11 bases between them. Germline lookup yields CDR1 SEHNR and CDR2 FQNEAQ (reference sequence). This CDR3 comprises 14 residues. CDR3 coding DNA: TGTGCCAGCAGCTTAGAAGCAGGGTGGTATGGCTACACCTTC. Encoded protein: CASSLEAGWYGYTF. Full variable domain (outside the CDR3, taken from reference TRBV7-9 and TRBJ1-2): DTGVSQNPRHKITKRGQNVTFRCDPISEHNRLYWYRQTLGQGPEFLTYFQNEAQLEKSRLLSDRFSAERPKGSFSTLEIQRTEQGDSAMYLCASSLEAGWYGYTFGSGTRLTVV.

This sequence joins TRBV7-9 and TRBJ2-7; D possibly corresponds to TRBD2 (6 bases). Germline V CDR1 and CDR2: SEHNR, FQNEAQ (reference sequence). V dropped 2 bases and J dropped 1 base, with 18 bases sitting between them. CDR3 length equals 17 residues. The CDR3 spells CASSLPAGRTNSYEQYF. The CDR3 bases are TGTGCCAGCAGCTTACCGGCAGGGAGGACTAATTCCTACGAGCAGTACTTC.

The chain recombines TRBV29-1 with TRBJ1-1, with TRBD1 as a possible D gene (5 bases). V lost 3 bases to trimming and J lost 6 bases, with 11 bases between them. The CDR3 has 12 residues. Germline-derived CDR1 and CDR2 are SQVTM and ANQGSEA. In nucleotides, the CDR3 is TGCAGCGTTGATCAGGCAGGGTCTGAAGCTTTCTTT. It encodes CSVDQAGSEAFF.

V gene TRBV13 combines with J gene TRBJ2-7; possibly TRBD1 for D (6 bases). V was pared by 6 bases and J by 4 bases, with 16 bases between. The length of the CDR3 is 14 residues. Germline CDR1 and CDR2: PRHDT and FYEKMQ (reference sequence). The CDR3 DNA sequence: TGTGCCAGCAGGTTGAGGACAGATAATTACGAGCAGTACTTC. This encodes CASRLRTDNYEQYF.

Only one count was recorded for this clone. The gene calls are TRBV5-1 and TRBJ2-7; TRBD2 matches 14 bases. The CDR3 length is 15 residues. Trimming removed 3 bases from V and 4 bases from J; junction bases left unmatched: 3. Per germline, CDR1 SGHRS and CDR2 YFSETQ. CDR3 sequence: CASSSGTSGRYEQYF. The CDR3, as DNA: TGCGCCAGCAGCTCCGGGACTAGCGGGAGATACGAGCAGTACTTC.

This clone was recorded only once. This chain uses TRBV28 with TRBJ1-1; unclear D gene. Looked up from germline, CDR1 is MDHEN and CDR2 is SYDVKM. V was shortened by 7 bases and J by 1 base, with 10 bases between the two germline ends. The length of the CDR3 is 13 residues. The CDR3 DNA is TGTGCCAGCACAAAGACACCGAACACTGAAGCTTTCTTT. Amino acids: CASTKTPNTEAFF.

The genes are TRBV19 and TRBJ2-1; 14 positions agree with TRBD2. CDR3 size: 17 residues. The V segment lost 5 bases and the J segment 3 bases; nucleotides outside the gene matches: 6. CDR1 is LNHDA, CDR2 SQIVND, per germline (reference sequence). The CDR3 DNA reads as TGTGCCAGTAGTTCGGGACTAGCGGGAGTTAACTACAATGAGCAGTTCTTC. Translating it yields CASSSGLAGVNYNEQFF.

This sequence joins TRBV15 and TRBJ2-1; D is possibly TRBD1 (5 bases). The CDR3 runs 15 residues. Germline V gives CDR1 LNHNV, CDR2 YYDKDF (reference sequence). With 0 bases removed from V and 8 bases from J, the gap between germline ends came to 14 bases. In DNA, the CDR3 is TGTGCCACCAGCAGAGATCAGAATGCAGGGCATGAGCAGTTCTTC. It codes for CATSRDQNAGHEQFF.

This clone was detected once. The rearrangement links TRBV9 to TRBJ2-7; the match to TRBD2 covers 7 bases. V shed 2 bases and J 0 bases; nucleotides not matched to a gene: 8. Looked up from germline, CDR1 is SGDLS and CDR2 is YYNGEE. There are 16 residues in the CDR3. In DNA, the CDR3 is TGTGCCAGCAGCGTTTCCCGGGAGGACTCCTCCTACGAGCAGTACTTC. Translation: CASSVSREDSSYEQYF. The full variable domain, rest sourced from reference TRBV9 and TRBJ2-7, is DSGVTQTPKHLITATGQRVTLRCSPRSGDLSVYWYQQSLDQGLQFLIQYYNGEERAKGNILERFSAQQFPDLHSELNLSSLELGDSALYFCASSVSREDSSYEQYFGPGTRLTVT.

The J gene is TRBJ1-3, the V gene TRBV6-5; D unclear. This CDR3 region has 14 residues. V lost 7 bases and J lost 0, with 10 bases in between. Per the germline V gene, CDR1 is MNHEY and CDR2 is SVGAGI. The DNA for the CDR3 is TGTGCCAGCACCCAGGATCTCTCTGGAAACACCATATATTTT. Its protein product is CASTQDLSGNTIYF.

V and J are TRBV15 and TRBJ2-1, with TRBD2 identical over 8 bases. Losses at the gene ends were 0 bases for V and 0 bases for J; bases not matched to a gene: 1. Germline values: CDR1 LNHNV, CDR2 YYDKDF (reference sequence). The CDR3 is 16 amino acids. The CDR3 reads CATSREREVSYNEQFF. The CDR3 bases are TGTGCCACCAGCAGAGAGCGGGAGGTCTCCTACAATGAGCAGTTCTTC.

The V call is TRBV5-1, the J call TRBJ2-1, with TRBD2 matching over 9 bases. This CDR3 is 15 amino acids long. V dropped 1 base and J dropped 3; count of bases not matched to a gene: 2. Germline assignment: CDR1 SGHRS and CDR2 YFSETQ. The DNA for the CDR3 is TGCGCCAGCAGCTTGTCAGCGGGAGGCTACAATGAGCAGTTCTTC. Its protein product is CASSLSAGGYNEQFF.

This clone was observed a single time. The CDR3 DNA reads TGTGCCAGCAGTTACGGGGGGGAAACTGAAGCTTTCTTT. Translating it yields CASSYGGETEAFF. This rearrangement joins TRBV6-5 to TRBJ1-1; D is possibly TRBD1 (5 bases). The germline V and J ends were trimmed by 2 bases and 5 bases, with 9 bases remaining between them. CDR1 is MNHEY and CDR2 is SVGAGI in the germline V gene. This CDR3 comprises 13 residues.